The TCR beta chain described here comes from a study of T cell responses to AZD1222 COVID-19 vaccine. Whole-study findings and limits: Clonal diversity was possibly underestimated, and white British individuals and females predominated among donors. Breadth and depth of Spike-specific TCRs rose after two AZD1222 doses. The reported proportion of spike-specific TCRs targeting unmutated variant regions was nearly half. Spike was spanned by vaccine-associated CD4 TCRs, with dominance at 160-218 and 743-854.

Germline V gene data show CDR1 as LGHDT and CDR2 as YNNKEL (reference sequence). Trimming removed 1 base at V and 11 bases at J, with 18 bases between. The CDR3 consists of 15 residues. A word on this clone: Its antigen is undetermined.

Assay: immunoSEQ multiplex PCR; the TCRdb copy retains only in-frame clones and omits some. The sample records about 140,000 clones, approximately 92% being singletons. The TCR originated in an adult in good health. The V and J genes are TRBV3-1 (or the pseudogene TRBV3-2) and TRBJ1-5, with D perhaps TRBD1 (6 bases). The sequences come from peripheral blood, collected on day 0 of AZD1222 vaccination. CDR3 bases: TGTGCCAGCAGCCAAGGGAGAGGGGGTAAGAGGTCCCAGCATTTT. This codes for CASSQGRGGKRSQHF.